Presented here are 26 T cell receptor beta chains from one specimen sequenced in a study of blood T cell repertoires in COVID-19. Data came from immunoSEQ multiplex PCR; TCRdb stores just in-frame clones and leaves some out. The sample consists of over 60,000 clones, approximately 92% of them appearing once. The sample taken for sequencing was peripheral blood. Receptor source: a man at least 80 years old with acute or convalescent COVID-19.

CDR3 amino acids: CAINPGGRVGNQPQHF. CDR3 DNA sequence: TGTGCCATCAATCCAGGGGGCAGGGTGGGCAATCAGCCCCAGCATTTT. This rearrangement joins TRBV10-3 to TRBJ1-5; the match to TRBD1 covers 8 bases. Germline V lookup: CDR1 ENHRY, CDR2 SYGVKD. This CDR3 region has 16 residues. With 7 bases clipped from V and 2 bases from J, the junction kept 10 bases outside the gene matches.

The rearrangement uses TRBV3-1 (or the pseudogene TRBV3-2) and TRBJ1-1; TRBD1 aligns across 9 bases. Germline loops: CDR1 LGHDT, CDR2 YNNKEL (reference sequence). V shed 5 bases and J 3 bases; nucleotides not matched to a gene: 4. This CDR3 is 14 amino acids long. This chain's CDR3 is CASSLWDRDTEAFF. For the CDR3, the DNA is TGTGCCAGCAGCTTATGGGACAGGGACACTGAAGCTTTCTTT.

This chain's CDR3 is CASSRQIHNEQFF. The CDR3 region has the DNA TGTGCCAGTAGCCGACAGATTCACAATGAGCAGTTCTTC. The genes are TRBV19 and TRBJ2-1, with a tentative D call TRBD1 (5 bases). The CDR3 totals 13 residues. Trimming shortened V by 6 bases and J by 5 bases, and 11 bases separated the two germline ends. Germline values: CDR1 LNHDA, CDR2 SQIVND (reference sequence).

The V gene is TRBV6-5, the J gene TRBJ2-5; 9 bases line up with TRBD1. V lost 4 bases, J lost 3 bases, and 6 bases stayed unmatched. CDR1 and CDR2 from the germline V gene are MNHEY and SVGAGI. CDR3 size: 15 residues. The CDR3 is CASSLHRDREETQYF. The CDR3 DNA reads as TGTGCCAGCAGTTTACATCGGGACAGGGAAGAGACCCAGTACTTC.

The V and J genes are TRBV30 and TRBJ1-2, with TRBD1 matching 7 bases. This CDR3 is built from 13 residues. The ends lost 1 base at V and 8 bases at J; junction bases unmatched: 7. Germline-derived CDR1 and CDR2 are GTSNPN and SVGIG (reference sequence). Written as DNA, the CDR3 is TGTGCCTGGAGTGCCGACAGGGAGCGCGGCTACACCTTC. It specifies CAWSADRERGYTF.

The chain joins TRBV6-5 to TRBJ1-1; maybe TRBD1 (6 bases). Germline CDR1 and CDR2: MNHEY and SVGAGI. V was clipped by 0 bases and J by 9 bases, with 17 bases between them. The CDR3 covers 15 residues. Here the CDR3 reads CASSYSAMVTGKAFF. The CDR3 DNA is TGTGCCAGCAGTTACTCCGCAATGGTAACAGGGAAAGCTTTCTTT.

The chain carries TRBV5-1 and TRBJ1-2; D ambiguous. The CDR3 loop spans 14 amino acids. The germline V and J ends were trimmed by 2 bases and 4 bases, with 12 bases remaining between them. CDR1 and CDR2 (germline): SGHRS, YFSETQ. The CDR3 reads CASSLQINSYGYTF. The DNA for the CDR3 is TGCGCCAGCAGCTTACAGATAAACAGCTATGGCTACACCTTC.

The chain recombines TRBV10-2 with TRBJ2-1; D possibly corresponds to TRBD1 (5 bases). There are 15 residues in the CDR3. Trimming cost V 2 bases and J 6 bases, with 14 bases left between them. Germline lookup yields CDR1 WSHSY and CDR2 SAAADI. CDR3 amino acids: CASSEPALGVNEQFF. In DNA, the CDR3 is TGCGCCAGCAGTGAGCCAGCGCTAGGGGTCAATGAGCAGTTCTTC.

The V and J genes are TRBV18 and TRBJ2-3, with 7 positions matching TRBD1. The germline V gene has CDR1 KGHSH and CDR2 LQKENI. The CDR3 covers 14 residues. With V trimmed by 4 bases and J by 4 bases, 5 bases remained unmatched. CDR3 residues: CASSRGQEPDTQYF. DNA of the CDR3: TGTGCCAGCTCACGTGGACAGGAGCCAGATACGCAGTATTTT.

This clone was recorded once. The rearrangement links TRBV5-1 to TRBJ2-7; D is unresolved. V was shortened by 3 bases and J by 3 bases, with 19 bases between the two germline ends. Germline CDR1 and CDR2: SGHRS and YFSETQ. The CDR3 consists of 16 residues. CDR3 in amino acids: CASSSYGPASGYEQYF. CDR3 nucleotides: TGCGCCAGCAGCTCATACGGCCCCGCTAGTGGCTACGAGCAGTACTTC.

The chain employs TRBV5-4 and TRBJ2-5; D gene uncertain. The V end was cut by 0 bases, the J end by 0 bases, with 6 bases between. The CDR3 spans 14 residues. CDR1 is SGHNT and CDR2 is YYREEE in the germline V gene (reference sequence). In DNA form, the CDR3 reads TGTGCCAGCAGCTTGGTCCTCCACCAAGAGACCCAGTACTTC. Translation gives CASSLVLHQETQYF. Complete variable domain (other parts from reference TRBV5-4 and TRBJ2-5): ETGVTQSPTHLIKTRGQQVTLRCSSQSGHNTVSWYQQALGQGPQFIFQYYREEENGRGNFPPRFSGLQFPNYSSELNVNALELDDSALYLCASSLVLHQETQYFGPGTRLLVL.

This clone has a single count. The chain employs TRBV5-3 and TRBJ1-1; 7 bases line up with TRBD1. TRBV5-3 is flagged as an ORF with uncertain function. Germline trimming cut 4 bases from V and 8 bases from J; bases unmatched to any gene: 17. The CDR3 spans 16 residues. CDR3: CARSLNGKQGPTEAFF. CDR3 bases: TGTGCCAGAAGCCTGAACGGGAAACAGGGGCCCACCGAAGCTTTCTTT.

In its sample, this clone was seen a few times. V and J are TRBV3-1 (or the pseudogene TRBV3-2) and TRBJ1-6, with D perhaps TRBD1 (6 bases). Trimming removed 4 bases from V and 7 bases from J, with 17 bases in between. The germline gives CDR1 LGHDT, CDR2 YNNKEL (reference sequence). The CDR3 has 16 amino acids. The CDR3 here is CASSLTGNLRNSPLHF. CDR3 DNA: TGTGCCAGCAGCCTTACAGGGAACCTGAGAAATTCACCCCTCCACTTT.

The V call is TRBV19, the J call TRBJ1-5, with D perhaps TRBD1 (6 bases). Trimming pared 5 bases from V and 4 bases from J, leaving 21 bases between. There are 17 residues in the CDR3. The germline CDR1 and CDR2 sequences are LNHDA and SQIVND (reference sequence). CDR3 region: CASSGARAGELNQPQHF. In DNA form, the CDR3 reads TGTGCCAGTAGTGGTGCCCGAGCAGGGGAATTAAATCAGCCCCAGCATTTT.

In its sample, this clone was seen a few times. The rearrangement uses TRBV24-1 and TRBJ2-5; 9 bases are a match to TRBD2. CDR1 KGHDR and CDR2 SFDVKD come from the germline V gene. V lost 4 bases and J lost 2; bases outside the gene matches: 10. The CDR3 length is 17 residues. This CDR3 reads CATSDRERGALQETQYF. The CDR3 DNA sequence: TGTGCCACCAGTGACCGCGAGCGGGGGGCTCTTCAAGAGACCCAGTACTTC.

The chain recombines TRBV27 with TRBJ1-2; 7 bases fit TRBD1. After removal of 6 bases from V and 0 bases from J, the junction contained 7 bases not matched to a gene. The CDR3 extends over 15 amino acids. Germline V gene lookup returns CDR1 MNHEY and CDR2 SMNVEV (reference sequence). Here the CDR3 reads CASRISGTANYGYTF. The CDR3 DNA follows: TGTGCCAGCAGGATATCTGGGACAGCTAACTATGGCTACACCTTC.

The chain combines TRBV2 with TRBJ1-6; TRBD1 is a possible D gene (6 bases). Trimming cost V 3 bases and J 7 bases, with 13 bases left between them. This CDR3 region has 15 residues. Germline-derived CDR1 and CDR2 are SNHLY and FYNNEI. The CDR3 DNA is TGTGCCAGCAGTGATAGGGGACATAGCAATTCACCCCTCCACTTT. Translation: CASSDRGHSNSPLHF.

This clone was observed once. The chain joins TRBV6-5 to TRBJ1-5; no firm D call. The CDR3 loop spans 15 amino acids. Germline V lookup: CDR1 MNHEY, CDR2 SVGAGI. V shed 6 bases and J shed 6 bases, with 18 bases lying between them. The CDR3 region has the DNA TGTGCCAGCAGCCCGGGGTGGGATGGGGTTCAGCCCCAGCATTTT. Translated: CASSPGWDGVQPQHF.

V is TRBV24-1 and J is TRBJ1-5; 7 bases map to TRBD1. The CDR3 is 15 residues long. The V gene's germline CDR1 is KGHDR and CDR2 SFDVKD. V lost 3 bases and J lost 3; bases outside the gene matches: 4. In DNA form, the CDR3 reads TGTGCCACCAGTGATCCTACAGGGGCCAATCAGCCCCAGCATTTT. Its protein product is CATSDPTGANQPQHF.

The chain couples TRBV2 to TRBJ2-1; D possibly corresponds to TRBD2 (6 bases). Germline V gene sequence: CDR1 SNHLY, CDR2 FYNNEI. Trimming took off 5 bases at V and 8 bases at J, with 10 bases between the two ends. The CDR3 spans 12 residues. In DNA form, the CDR3 reads TGTGCCAGCAGTCGGAGGGGCGATGAGCAGTTCTTC. It is translated as CASSRRGDEQFF.

The chain's CDR3 is CASGGQSTSNQPQHF. The CDR3 bases are TGTGCCAGTGGGGGACAGAGTACCAGCAATCAGCCCCAGCATTTT. J is TRBJ1-5 and V is TRBV19; 7 bases are a match to TRBD1. V gave up 8 bases and J gave up 1 base; unmatched junction bases: 8. The CDR3 contains 15 residues. CDR1 is LNHDA and CDR2 is SQIVND in the germline V gene (reference sequence).

The chain uses TRBV19 and TRBJ2-3; 7 positions match TRBD2. V dropped 7 bases and J dropped 5; count of bases not matched to a gene: 9. Germline loops: CDR1 LNHDA, CDR2 SQIVND (reference sequence). The CDR3 is 14 amino acids. This chain's CDR3 is CASTETSYKDTQYF. As DNA, the CDR3 is TGTGCCAGTACTGAGACTAGCTATAAAGATACGCAGTATTTT.

The chain carries TRBV3-1 (or the pseudogene TRBV3-2) and TRBJ2-6; 7 bases fit TRBD1. The CDR3 contains 16 residues. The V gene end was trimmed by 4 bases and the J gene end by 2 bases; junction bases not matched to a gene: 5. Per germline, CDR1 LGHDT and CDR2 YNNKEL (reference sequence). Here the CDR3 reads CASSPGQVPGANVLTF. CDR3 DNA: TGTGCCAGCAGCCCCGGACAGGTTCCTGGGGCCAACGTCCTGACTTTC.

This chain links TRBV7-3 with TRBJ2-1; 7 bases are a match to TRBD1. V dropped 5 bases and J dropped 6; count of bases not matched to a gene: 13. The CDR3 contains 16 residues. CDR1 is SGHTA and CDR2 is FQGTGA in the germline V gene. The CDR3 DNA sequence: TGTGCCAGCAGCCTAAATAGACAGGGAAGTATCAATGAGCAGTTCTTC. This encodes CASSLNRQGSINEQFF. The entire variable domain, with the rest obtained from reference TRBV7-3 and TRBJ2-1, is as follows: GAGVSQTPSNKVTEKGKYVELRCDPISGHTALYWYRQSLGQGPEFLIYFQGTGAADDSGLPNDRFFAVRPEGSVSTLKIQRTERGDSAVYLCASSLNRQGSINEQFFGPGTRLTVL.

The V and J genes are TRBV6-5 and TRBJ1-2; tentative D call: TRBD1 (5 bases). The CDR3 is 14 residues long. CDR1 and CDR2 (germline): MNHEY, SVGAGI. Trimming took off 6 bases at V and 4 bases at J, with 15 bases between the two ends. CDR3 loop: CASSTDSRVYGYTF. In nucleotides, the CDR3 is TGTGCCAGCAGCACCGACAGTCGGGTCTATGGCTACACCTTC.

This clone was counted a few times. V is TRBV2 and J is TRBJ1-6; D gene unclear. The CDR3 has 12 residues. The germline V gene encodes CDR1 SNHLY and CDR2 FYNNEI. The V end was cut by 10 bases, the J end by 11 bases, with 15 bases between. CDR3 in DNA: TGTGCCAACACCCTAGGAAGCCCACCCCTCCACTTT. This encodes CANTLGSPPLHF.